The 32 T cell receptor beta chains below come from one sample, sequenced in a study of cytomegalovirus exposure and HLA in healthy donors. Method: immunoSEQ multiplex PCR; TCRdb's copy keeps in-frame clones and lacks some. The table has approximately 99,000 clones, around 85% seen once. Sequenced: PBMCs. The receptor set was obtained from a woman younger than 30 in good health and CMV-seronegative.

The genes are TRBV11-2 and TRBJ2-7; 11 bases fit TRBD2. Germline CDR1 is SGHAT and CDR2 is FQNNGV. Unmatched junction bases numbered 4, after V lost 0 bases and J lost 0 bases. There are 17 residues in the CDR3. CDR3 in amino acids: CASSLDAGTSGSYEQYF. CDR3 DNA sequence: TGTGCCAGCAGCTTAGACGCCGGGACTAGCGGCTCCTACGAGCAGTACTTC. Looking up the rest from reference TRBV11-2 and TRBJ2-7 gives the full variable domain: EAGVAQSPRYKIIEKRQSVAFWCNPISGHATLYWYQQILGQGPKLLIQFQNNGVVDDSQLPKDRFSAERLKGVDSTLKIQPAKLEDSAVYLCASSLDAGTSGSYEQYFGPGTRLTVT.

In its sample, this clone was seen once. The chain is built from TRBV27 and TRBJ2-1; 10 bases match TRBD2. Germline CDR1 and CDR2: MNHEY and SMNVEV (reference sequence). The CDR3 covers 17 residues. V lost 3 bases to trimming and J lost 7 bases; unmatched junction nucleotides: 12. CDR3 sequence: CASSFLVSGGAHNEQFF. The CDR3 region has the DNA TGTGCCAGCAGTTTTCTCGTCAGCGGGGGGGCGCATAATGAGCAGTTCTTC.

V and J are TRBV18 and TRBJ2-3; D possibly corresponds to TRBD1 (6 bases). V was shortened by 4 bases and J by 2 bases, with 13 bases between the two germline ends. This CDR3 contains 15 residues. Germline V CDR1 and CDR2: KGHSH, LQKENI. The CDR3 reads CASSLTGLATDTQYF. The CDR3 nucleotides read TGTGCCAGCTCACTTACAGGGTTGGCCACAGATACGCAGTATTTT.

The chain joins TRBV6-6 to TRBJ1-5; D is possibly TRBD1 (5 bases). CDR1 and CDR2 from the germline V gene are MNHNY and SVGAGI (reference sequence). V was clipped by 7 bases and J by 7 bases, with 23 bases between them. The length of the CDR3 is 16 residues. The CDR3 is CASTPIEGGWGQPQHF. The CDR3 nucleotides read TGTGCCAGCACTCCGATAGAGGGAGGATGGGGCCAGCCCCAGCATTTT.

The chain is built from TRBV7-8 and TRBJ1-1, with D hard to call. V lost 5 bases and J 1 base, leaving 8 bases between the germline ends. Germline V gene sequence: CDR1 SGHVS, CDR2 FQNEAQ. This CDR3 has 13 amino acids. The CDR3 DNA is TGTGCCAGCAGCAGTCCGGGGAACACTGAAGCTTTCTTT. Translated: CASSSPGNTEAFF.

This clone turned up a few times. CDR3 sequence (DNA): TGTGCCAGCAGTTACTCATTGGAGCAGTTCTTC. It yields the protein CASSYSLEQFF. The chain employs TRBV7-9 and TRBJ2-1; unclear D gene. Trimming pared 6 bases from V and 10 bases from J, leaving 10 bases between. The germline V gene encodes CDR1 SEHNR and CDR2 FQNEAQ (reference sequence). This CDR3 spans 11 amino acids.

The V and J genes are TRBV7-2 and TRBJ2-1, with 8 positions matching TRBD1. The CDR3 runs 12 residues. Germline trimming cut 0 bases from V and 12 bases from J; bases unmatched to any gene: 1. Per the germline V gene, CDR1 is SGHTA and CDR2 is FQGNSA. The CDR3 loop reads CASSLAGTGQFF. DNA of the CDR3: TGTGCCAGCAGCTTAGCCGGGACAGGGCAGTTCTTC.

Points on this clone: Its ends do not fully match the called genes, so a read error is possible. J is TRBJ2-1 and V is TRBV30, with D unresolved. CDR1 and CDR2 from the germline V gene are GTSNPN and SVGIG (reference sequence). This CDR3 has 12 amino acids. Here the CDR3 DNA reads TGTGCCTGGACCGAGGCTCGCGGCGAGCGGTTCTTC. Translated: CAWTEARGERFF.

This chain uses TRBV9 with TRBJ2-3; D not certain. CDR1 is SGDLS, CDR2 YYNGEE, per germline. The V and J ends lost 3 bases and 7 bases respectively, with 15 bases between them. The CDR3 is made up of 14 amino acids. Here the CDR3 DNA reads TGTGCCAGCAGCGAGCAGACCGCTAGAAATACGCAGTATTTT. Its translation is CASSEQTARNTQYF.

This chain links TRBV5-1 with TRBJ1-5; no clear D gene. The CDR3 loop spans 17 amino acids. Germline V CDR1 and CDR2: SGHRS, YFSETQ. The V end was cut by 0 bases, the J end by 2 bases, with 15 bases between. The CDR3 here is CASSLVPLVAGNQPQHF. CDR3 bases: TGCGCCAGCAGCTTGGTCCCGCTCGTAGCTGGCAATCAGCCCCAGCATTTT.

V and J are TRBV27 and TRBJ1-2; 9 bases map to TRBD1. V was clipped by 1 base and J by 6 bases; unmatched bases: 6. Germline CDR1 and CDR2: MNHEY and SMNVEV (reference sequence). CDR3 length equals 15 residues. The CDR3 region has the DNA TGTGCCAGCAGTTTATATCCCGACAGGGGGGATGGCTACACCTTC. Amino acid sequence: CASSLYPDRGDGYTF.

The gene calls are TRBV6-6 and TRBJ2-2, with 9 nucleotides matching TRBD1. The CDR3 sequence is 14 residues long. Germline CDR1 and CDR2: MNHNY and SVGAGI (reference sequence). Trimming removed 5 bases from V and 7 bases from J; junction bases left unmatched: 5. Here the CDR3 DNA reads TGTGCCAGCAGTCGACAGGGGGAGGTCGGGGAGCTGTTTTTT. It yields the protein CASSRQGEVGELFF.

The chain carries TRBV2 and TRBJ1-4; 10 positions agree with TRBD1. Germline loops: CDR1 SNHLY, CDR2 FYNNEI. The CDR3 is 15 amino acids. Unmatched junction bases numbered 8, after V lost 6 bases and J lost 7 bases. The CDR3 loop is CASREDRGVFEKLFF. The CDR3 nucleotides are TGTGCCAGCAGGGAGGACAGGGGGGTCTTTGAAAAACTGTTTTTT.

J is TRBJ1-2 and V is TRBV5-1, with 8 bases fitting TRBD1. V lost 1 base to trimming and J lost 2 bases; unmatched junction nucleotides: 7. CDR3 length equals 16 residues. Germline V gives CDR1 SGHRS, CDR2 YFSETQ. This CDR3 reads CASSLMTGEGNYGYTF. The CDR3, as DNA: TGCGCCAGCAGCTTGATGACAGGGGAAGGAAACTATGGCTACACCTTC.

This clone was counted between two and nine times. This chain uses TRBV7-2 with TRBJ2-7, with TRBD2 identical over 11 bases. The CDR3 consists of 13 residues. V lost 5 bases and J lost 7; bases outside the gene matches: 4. The germline CDR1 and CDR2 sequences are SGHTA and FQGNSA. CDR3: CASSRLAGREQYF. The CDR3, as DNA: TGTGCCAGCAGCCGACTAGCGGGGAGAGAGCAGTACTTC.

The chain has TRBV2 and TRBJ2-7; 9 positions match TRBD1. Germline assignment: CDR1 SNHLY and CDR2 FYNNEI. The CDR3 totals 14 residues. The junction had 11 bases not matched to a gene; V was cut back by 8 bases and J by 6 bases. The CDR3 bases are TGTGCCAGCCCCCCCCCGGGACAGGGTGGCGAGCAGTACTTC. Its translation: CASPPPGQGGEQYF. The full variable domain, its missing parts supplied by reference TRBV2 and TRBJ2-7, is EPEVTQTPSHQVTQMGQEVILRCVPISNHLYFYWYRQILGQKVEFLVSFYNNEISEKSEIFDDQFSVERPDGSNFTLKIRSTKLEDSAMYFCASPPPGQGGEQYFGPGTRLTVT.

The CDR3 DNA reads TGTGCCAGCAGCCATTTTATCGGGGGCTCCTACGAGCAGTACTTC. Translation gives CASSHFIGGSYEQYF. The J gene is TRBJ2-7, the V gene TRBV14; perhaps TRBD2 as D (6 bases). V was pared by 3 bases and J by 0 bases, with 12 bases between. The CDR3 covers 15 residues. Germline-derived CDR1 and CDR2 are SGHDN and FVKESK.

This clone was seen only once. V usage is TRBV2 and J usage is TRBJ1-1; D perhaps matches TRBD1 (5 bases). The germline CDR1 and CDR2 sequences are SNHLY and FYNNEI. Trimming took off 8 bases at V and 0 bases at J, with 10 bases between the two ends. The CDR3 totals 13 residues. CDR3 DNA: TGTGCCAGCTCGACAGCGATGAACACTGAAGCTTTCTTT. Amino acid sequence: CASSTAMNTEAFF.

This chain links TRBV14 with TRBJ1-2; perhaps TRBD1 as D (6 bases). Trimming stripped 4 bases from V and 4 bases from J, with 13 bases between. This CDR3 has 14 amino acids. The germline V gene encodes CDR1 SGHDN and CDR2 FVKESK. The CDR3 spells CASSRGQRFYGYTF. In DNA, the CDR3 is TGTGCCAGCAGCCGCGGACAGCGTTTCTATGGCTACACCTTC.

The J gene is TRBJ2-7, the V gene TRBV11-2, with D unresolved. This CDR3 has 14 amino acids. The germline V and J ends were trimmed by 1 base and 1 base, with 8 bases remaining between them. Germline-derived CDR1 and CDR2 are SGHAT and FQNNGV. The CDR3 reads CASSLVLASYEQYF. The CDR3 coding sequence is TGTGCCAGCAGCTTAGTTCTGGCATCCTACGAGCAGTACTTC. The entire variable domain, with the rest obtained from reference TRBV11-2 and TRBJ2-7, is as follows: EAGVAQSPRYKIIEKRQSVAFWCNPISGHATLYWYQQILGQGPKLLIQFQNNGVVDDSQLPKDRFSAERLKGVDSTLKIQPAKLEDSAVYLCASSLVLASYEQYFGPGTRLTVT.

This clone was seen just once. The chain is built from TRBV7-3 and TRBJ1-2; 8 nucleotides match TRBD1. Trimming took 3 bases from V and 3 from J; bases not matched to a gene: 3. The length of the CDR3 is 14 residues. Germline values: CDR1 SGHTA, CDR2 FQGTGA. The CDR3 loop is CASSLAGGDYGYTF. For the CDR3, the DNA is TGTGCCAGCAGCTTGGCAGGGGGCGACTATGGCTACACCTTC.

This chain links TRBV27 with TRBJ2-3; D may be TRBD2 (6 bases). The germline V gene has CDR1 MNHEY and CDR2 SMNVEV (reference sequence). The CDR3 runs 16 residues. V was trimmed by 7 bases and J by 3 bases, leaving 20 bases between them. This CDR3 reads CASTRGRVGGTDTQYF. CDR3 coding DNA: TGTGCCAGCACAAGGGGCAGGGTCGGGGGAACAGATACGCAGTATTTT.

This chain connects TRBV30 to TRBJ2-7; 9 bases are shared with TRBD1. J gave up 5 bases and V 2 bases, and 7 bases lay outside the gene matches. Germline CDR1 GTSNPN, CDR2 SVGIG (reference sequence). The CDR3 totals 14 residues. The CDR3 sequence: CAWSPGQGVDEQYF. CDR3 bases: TGTGCCTGGAGTCCGGGACAGGGAGTTGACGAGCAGTACTTC.

The chain employs TRBV10-3 and TRBJ2-1; 9 bases match TRBD1. CDR3 size: 14 residues. V lost 8 bases and J lost 5; bases outside the gene matches: 7. Germline V gene sequence: CDR1 ENHRY, CDR2 SYGVKD. In DNA, the CDR3 is TGTGCCATCGCCACCGGGACAGGGAACAATGAGCAGTTCTTC. This codes for CAIATGTGNNEQFF.

The CDR3 DNA is TGTGCCAGCAGTTTAGGACTGCGGAACACTGAAGCTTTCTTT. Residues: CASSLGLRNTEAFF. The chain is built from TRBV27 and TRBJ1-1; D is ambiguous. This CDR3 comprises 14 residues. Between the trimmed V and J ends, which lost 2 bases and 1 base, there was a span of 8 bases. Germline V lookup: CDR1 MNHEY, CDR2 SMNVEV (reference sequence).

This clone was picked up a small number of times. V is TRBV6-4 and J is TRBJ2-1; D gene unclear. From germline, CDR1 is MRHNA and CDR2 SNTAGT. The CDR3 runs to 15 residues. Trimming took 3 bases from V and 8 from J, leaving 17 bases between them. Here the CDR3 DNA reads TGTGCCAGCAGTGATCAACAGACCCCCAGCCATGAGCAGTTCTTC. Protein product: CASSDQQTPSHEQFF.

The V gene is TRBV9, the J gene TRBJ1-1; 7 bases fit TRBD1. CDR1 is SGDLS and CDR2 is YYNGEE in the germline V gene. The CDR3 sequence is 14 residues long. The ends lost 4 bases at V and 5 bases at J; junction bases unmatched: 8. CDR3 sequence (DNA): TGTGCCAGCAGCCCCGGGACAGCGGAGACTGAAGCTTTCTTT. This translates into CASSPGTAETEAFF.

The chain joins TRBV27 to TRBJ2-2; 7 bases are a match to TRBD1. Germline V CDR1 and CDR2: MNHEY, SMNVEV (reference sequence). The CDR3 consists of 16 residues. V shed 6 bases and J 5 bases; nucleotides not matched to a gene: 12. Written as DNA, the CDR3 is TGTGCCAGCAGGAGGGACAGACTGTCAGAGACCGGGGAGCTGTTTTTT. It encodes CASRRDRLSETGELFF.

The chain couples TRBV7-9 to TRBJ1-1; the D gene is possibly TRBD1 (5 bases). This CDR3 is built from 13 residues. Per the germline V gene, CDR1 is SEHNR and CDR2 is FQNEAQ (reference sequence). Trimming shortened V by 1 base and J by 8 bases, and 11 bases separated the two germline ends. CDR3 DNA sequence: TGTGCCAGCAGCTTAGGTCCGGGGGGAGAAGCTTTCTTT. Its translation is CASSLGPGGEAFF.

The chain combines TRBV28 with TRBJ1-4, with D perhaps matching TRBD1 (6 bases). The germline V and J ends were trimmed by 2 bases and 5 bases, with 9 bases remaining between them. The germline V gene encodes CDR1 MDHEN and CDR2 SYDVKM. The CDR3 has 14 residues. The CDR3 DNA is TGTGCCAGCAGTTTAGACAGGACAAATGAAAAACTGTTTTTT. It specifies CASSLDRTNEKLFF.

The chain combines TRBV6-5 with TRBJ2-1; 7 bases line up with TRBD2. The V gene end was trimmed by 6 bases and the J gene end by 4 bases; junction bases not matched to a gene: 9. The CDR3 is made up of 15 amino acids. CDR1 MNHEY and CDR2 SVGAGI come from the germline V gene. CDR3 protein: CASSPPGGRYNEQFF. The CDR3 DNA sequence: TGTGCCAGCAGCCCCCCGGGGGGACGATACAATGAGCAGTTCTTC.

The CDR3 protein is CASSPQGLAAQYF. The CDR3 region has the DNA TGTGCCAGCAGCCCACAGGGACTAGCGGCGCAGTATTTT. The chain is built from TRBV7-3 and TRBJ2-3, with 11 bases aligning to TRBD2. J lost 10 bases, V lost 5 bases, and 5 bases had no gene match. The CDR3 is made up of 13 amino acids. Germline CDR1 is SGHTA and CDR2 is FQGTGA. The complete variable domain, with remaining parts taken from reference TRBV7-3 and TRBJ2-3, reads GAGVSQTPSNKVTEKGKYVELRCDPISGHTALYWYRQSLGQGPEFLIYFQGTGAADDSGLPNDRFFAVRPEGSVSTLKIQRTERGDSAVYLCASSPQGLAAQYFGPGTRLTVL.